This passage covers 26 T cell receptor beta chains from one sample sequenced in a study of circulating tumor DNA in untreated peripheral T-cell lymphoma. Clones were read by immunoSEQ multiplex PCR, and TCRdb kept only the in-frame ones, dropping some. The top ten clones hold around 2% of a sample with roughly 9,000 clones, roughly 85% of them seen once. The sequenced sample consisted of tumor tissue. Every receptor here comes from a human donor with peripheral T-cell lymphoma.

This chain joins TRBV6-8 and TRBJ2-1, with D perhaps matching TRBD2 (7 bases). Germline CDR1 is MNHGY and CDR2 is SAAAGT. The CDR3 is 14 residues long. The CDR3 nucleotides read TGTGTCATCACTCACGGGGGGCCAAACAATGAGCAGTTCTTC. This encodes CVITHGGPNNEQFF.

The chain carries TRBV30 and TRBJ1-4; D gene ambiguous. Trimming removed 0 bases from V and 0 bases from J, with 11 bases in between. The CDR3 spans 16 residues. The V gene's germline CDR1 is GTSNPN and CDR2 SVGIG (reference sequence). CDR3 sequence: CAWSVGTSTTNEKLFF. Written as DNA, the CDR3 is TGTGCCTGGAGTGTCGGCACGAGTACAACTAATGAAAAACTGTTTTTT.

The chain couples TRBV28 to TRBJ1-2; TRBD1 might be the D (5 bases). Trimming left V 7 bases short and J 9 bases short, with 15 bases between. Germline CDR1 MDHEN, CDR2 SYDVKM. The CDR3 has 12 residues. DNA for the CDR3: TGTGCCAGCAAGACTGGGGGATTAAGCTACACCTTC. Translated, it gives CASKTGGLSYTF.

V gene TRBV7-2 combines with J gene TRBJ1-5; a weak D match, TRBD1 (6 bases). Trimming took 5 bases from V and 3 from J, leaving 17 bases between them. The V gene's germline CDR1 is SGHTA and CDR2 FQGNSA. The CDR3 runs to 16 residues. The CDR3 DNA follows: TGTGCCAGCAGCATACTACAGGGAAGGGACAATCAGCCCCAGCATTTT. Translated: CASSILQGRDNQPQHF.

Concerning this clone itself: Mismatch with germline at one junction end may stem from a read error. This chain connects TRBV6-8 to TRBJ1-2; D gene unclear. Germline lookup yields CDR1 MNHGY and CDR2 SAAAGT. The CDR3 is 13 amino acids. The CDR3 reads CTSSSSLAYGYTF. The CDR3 DNA reads TGTACCAGCAGTTCTTCTTTGGCCTATGGCTACACCTTC.

The V and J genes are TRBV18 and TRBJ2-7, with 9 bases aligning to TRBD1. Losses at the gene ends were 3 bases for V and 5 bases for J; bases not matched to a gene: 8. The CDR3 loop spans 15 amino acids. Per the germline V gene, CDR1 is KGHSH and CDR2 is LQKENI. This CDR3 reads CASSPSGTGRDEQYF. The CDR3 DNA is TGTGCCAGCTCACCTTCCGGGACAGGGCGAGACGAGCAGTACTTC. Full variable domain (rest looked up from reference TRBV18 and TRBJ2-7): NAGVMQNPRHLVRRRGQEARLRCSPMKGHSHVYWYRQLPEEGLKFMVYLQKENIIDESGMPKERFSAEFPKEGPSILRIQQVVRGDSAAYFCASSPSGTGRDEQYFGPGTRLTVT.

The rearrangement uses TRBV14 and TRBJ2-1; D remains ambiguous. The germline V and J ends were trimmed by 4 bases and 6 bases, with 4 bases remaining between them. The CDR3 sequence is 11 residues long. Germline assignment: CDR1 SGHDN and CDR2 FVKESK. In nucleotides, the CDR3 is TGTGCCAGCAGCCGGTTCAATGAGCAGTTCTTC. It translates to CASSRFNEQFF.

The chain combines TRBV19 with TRBJ2-1; no firm D call. Trimming stripped 8 bases from V and 3 bases from J, with 14 bases between. The CDR3 runs to 14 residues. The V gene's germline CDR1 is LNHDA and CDR2 SQIVND (reference sequence). For the CDR3, the DNA is TGTGCCAGTGCAACACCGTTCCTCTACAATGAGCAGTTCTTC. Its translation: CASATPFLYNEQFF.

This rearrangement joins TRBV19 to TRBJ1-5, with no clear D. The germline V gene has CDR1 LNHDA and CDR2 SQIVND (reference sequence). V lost 9 bases to trimming and J lost 1 base, with 16 bases between them. The CDR3 extends over 15 amino acids. The CDR3 here is CASRTGGISNQPQHF. The CDR3 DNA reads TGTGCCAGCCGGACCGGTGGCATCAGCAATCAGCCCCAGCATTTT.

Only a few counts were recorded for this clone. The chain joins TRBV30 to TRBJ2-7; possibly TRBD1 or TRBD2 for D (5 bases each). The germline CDR1 and CDR2 sequences are GTSNPN and SVGIG (reference sequence). The V gene lost 3 bases and the J gene lost 4 bases, with 16 bases spanning the gap. This CDR3 region has 14 residues. CDR3 coding DNA: TGTGCCTGGAGCTCCGGGACGGCCAATTACGAGCAGTACTTC. Translation: CAWSSGTANYEQYF.

The CDR3 here is CASSQDGPGPYNEQFF. The DNA of the CDR3 is TGCGCCAGCAGCCAAGATGGGCCCGGGCCCTACAATGAGCAGTTCTTC. The chain is built from TRBV23-1 and TRBJ2-1, with D unclear. TRBV23-1 is an ORF for which the function is uncertain. The CDR3 contains 16 residues. V was shortened by 6 bases and J by 2 bases, with 17 bases between the two germline ends.

The gene calls are TRBV4-1 and TRBJ2-7; D unresolved. V lost 0 bases and J lost 3, with 9 bases in between. Germline V gene sequence: CDR1 MGHRA, CDR2 YSYEKL. The CDR3 length is 14 residues. CDR3 region: CASSQEVRYYEQYF. The CDR3, as DNA: TGCGCCAGCAGCCAAGAAGTGCGCTACTACGAGCAGTACTTC.

The genes are TRBV30 and TRBJ1-3; tentatively, D is TRBD1 (6 bases). The CDR3 consists of 16 residues. From germline, CDR1 is GTSNPN and CDR2 SVGIG (reference sequence). V shed 0 bases and J shed 0 bases, with 12 bases lying between them. In nucleotides, the CDR3 is TGTGCCTGGAGTGTATGGGGGCGCCCCTCTGGAAACACCATATATTTT. Protein: CAWSVWGRPSGNTIYF.

The chain joins TRBV30 to TRBJ2-7; TRBD2 matches at 7 bases. Germline trimming cut 2 bases from V and 6 bases from J; bases unmatched to any gene: 10. This CDR3 region has 14 residues. The germline V gene has CDR1 GTSNPN and CDR2 SVGIG (reference sequence). This CDR3 reads CAWSQGGTSSEQYF. CDR3 DNA: TGTGCCTGGAGTCAGGGAGGGACGAGTTCCGAGCAGTACTTC.

The chain joins TRBV29-1 to TRBJ2-1; 7 bases match TRBD1. V lost 2 bases, J lost 6 bases, and 1 base stayed unmatched. The CDR3 contains 12 residues. Germline CDR1 reads SQVTM; CDR2 reads ANQGSEA. CDR3 region: CSVEKGANEQFF. In DNA form, the CDR3 reads TGCAGCGTTGAAAAGGGGGCCAATGAGCAGTTCTTC.

The genes are TRBV15 and TRBJ1-1; D uncertain. The CDR3 extends over 16 amino acids. V shed 6 bases and J shed 1 base, with 18 bases lying between them. Germline V CDR1 and CDR2: LNHNV, YYDKDF (reference sequence). The CDR3 reads CATSPGQDLWNTEAFF. In DNA form, the CDR3 reads TGTGCCACCAGTCCCGGGCAGGACCTATGGAACACTGAAGCTTTCTTT.

The V gene is TRBV6-7, the J gene TRBJ2-5; weak D call: TRBD1 (5 bases). TRBV6-7 is noted as an ORF with a role that remains uncertain. The CDR3 length is 16 residues. The ends were cut back, 0 bases at V and 1 base at J, with 12 bases in the middle. CDR3 in amino acids: CASSYSIDDSQETQYF. Written as DNA, the CDR3 is TGTGCCAGCAGTTACTCGATAGATGACAGCCAAGAGACCCAGTACTTC.

This sequence joins TRBV2 and TRBJ1-5, with unresolved D. This CDR3 spans 15 amino acids. V was clipped by 2 bases and J by 1 base, with 9 bases between them. CDR1 is SNHLY, CDR2 FYNNEI, per germline. The CDR3 nucleotides read TGTGCCAGCAGTGAACTTCGTACGAGCAATCAGCCCCAGCATTTT. It translates to CASSELRTSNQPQHF.

V is TRBV10-3 and J is TRBJ1-2, with D possibly being TRBD1 (5 bases). The CDR3 is 13 amino acids. The germline CDR1 and CDR2 sequences are ENHRY and SYGVKD. The ends were cut back, 10 bases at V and 1 base at J, with 13 bases in the middle. CDR3 DNA sequence: TGTGCCAGCTACACGGGGCTTAACTATGGCTACACCTTC. Translated, it gives CASYTGLNYGYTF.

CDR3 coding DNA: TGTGCCAGCAGTTACGATAACGGCATCCCATCTTCCCCTAGCACAGATACGCAGTATTTT. Protein sequence: CASSYDNGIPSSPSTDTQYF. This chain joins TRBV6-8 and TRBJ2-3; D is unresolved. Germline CDR1 is MNHGY and CDR2 is SAAAGT. Trimming took off 2 bases at V and 0 bases at J, with 24 bases between the two ends. The CDR3 loop spans 20 amino acids.

This chain connects TRBV6-8 to TRBJ1-2; 9 bases map to TRBD1. After removal of 0 bases from V and 6 bases from J, the junction contained 5 bases not matched to a gene. Germline lookup yields CDR1 MNHGY and CDR2 SAAAGT. The CDR3 contains 15 residues. In DNA form, the CDR3 reads TGTGCCAGCAGTTACTCACTGGACAGGGGCGATGGCTACACCTTC. Residues: CASSYSLDRGDGYTF.

The CDR3 DNA reads as TGTGCCAGCAGTTCCCCCCGTGGGGGGCGTACCCAAGAGACCCAGTACTTC. It specifies CASSSPRGGRTQETQYF. The rearrangement joins TRBV28 to TRBJ2-5; D possibly uses TRBD1 or TRBD2 (6 bases each). Trimming removed 4 bases at V and 1 base at J, with 19 bases between. This CDR3 contains 17 residues. Germline V gene sequence: CDR1 MDHEN, CDR2 SYDVKM.

In this sample, this clone turned up a few times. The DNA for the CDR3 is TGTGCCATCAGTGAGATAGACAGTTATGGCTACACCTTC. Protein product: CAISEIDSYGYTF. The rearrangement uses TRBV10-3 and TRBJ1-2; possible D gene TRBD1, 5 bases. Germline CDR1 and CDR2: ENHRY and SYGVKD. V gave up 2 bases and J gave up 5 bases, with 9 bases separating them. This CDR3 is 13 amino acids long.

A few counts support this clone. Here the CDR3 reads CASSPISANTEAFF. DNA of the CDR3: TGTGCCAGCTCACCAATTTCAGCTAACACTGAAGCTTTCTTT. The rearrangement joins TRBV18 to TRBJ1-1; D is uncertain. The CDR3 is made up of 14 amino acids. The germline gives CDR1 KGHSH, CDR2 LQKENI. With 2 bases removed from V and 2 bases from J, the gap between germline ends came to 9 bases.

This clone came up a few times. The V call is TRBV30, the J call TRBJ1-4; D gene ambiguous. The CDR3 has 13 amino acids. From germline, CDR1 is GTSNPN and CDR2 SVGIG (reference sequence). Between the trimmed V and J ends, which lost 0 bases and 6 bases, there was a span of 8 bases. The CDR3 coding sequence is TGTGCCTGGAGTGTAGTAATCGATGAAAAACTGTTTTTT. Its protein product is CAWSVVIDEKLFF.

The chain recombines TRBV12-5 with TRBJ2-3, with D perhaps TRBD2 (6 bases). Germline V gene lookup returns CDR1 LGHNT and CDR2 FRNRAP. Trimming took 4 bases from V and 2 from J, leaving 19 bases between them. The CDR3 totals 17 residues. The CDR3 coding sequence is TGTGCTAGTGGTTGGCCTCTGGGACTTCCCGACACAGATACGCAGTATTTT. Translation gives CASGWPLGLPDTDTQYF.